This TCR beta chain was found in a study of blood T cell repertoires in COVID-19. Study as a whole: T cells, B-cell-depleted T cells, or PBMCs supplied cDNA or gDNA.

In the authors' methods: The assay estimated nucleated cells by amplifying reference gene primers. Method: immunoSEQ multiplex PCR; TCRdb's copy keeps in-frame clones and lacks some. V, J and clone size are taken as reported in that table, and D and trimming were inferred from the DNA itself. This sample has about 75,000 clones, with approximately 82% found just once. The CDR3 totals 16 residues. V was pared by 1 base and J by 3 bases, with 14 bases between. CDR1 LNHNV and CDR2 YYDKDF come from the germline V gene (reference sequence). This chain joins TRBV15 and TRBJ2-3; D might be TRBD2 (5 bases). The clonotype was recovered from a woman aged 45-65 years with acute or convalescent COVID-19. The sequencing sample was made of peripheral blood. In DNA, the CDR3 is TGTGCCACCAGCAGAGGTCGGGGAAGGCCTACAGATACGCAGTATTTT. This translates into CATSRGRGRPTDTQYF.